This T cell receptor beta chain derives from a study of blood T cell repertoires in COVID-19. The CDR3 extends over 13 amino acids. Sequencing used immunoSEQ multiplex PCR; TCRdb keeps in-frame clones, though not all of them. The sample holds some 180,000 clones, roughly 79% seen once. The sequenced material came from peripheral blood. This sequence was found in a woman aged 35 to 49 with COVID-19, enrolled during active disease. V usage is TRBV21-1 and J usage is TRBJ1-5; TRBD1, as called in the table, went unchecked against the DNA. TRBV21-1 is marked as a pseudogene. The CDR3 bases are TGTGCCAGCAGCAAATTGGCCCATCAGCCCCAGCATTTT. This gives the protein CASSKLAHQPQHF.